This TCR beta chain comes out of a study of OX40 agonist ivuxolimab in advanced cancers. V was clipped by 7 bases and J by 6 bases, with 23 bases between them. This CDR3 is 15 amino acids long. Germline lookup yields CDR1 SGDLS and CDR2 YYNGEE. Concerning this clone itself: Its antigen is not identified.

Overall study results and limits: Among T cells, CD8+ cells averaged more expanded clones than CD4+ cells.

Assay used: immunoSEQ multiplex PCR; TCRdb lists only in-frame clones, some missing. This sample has about 66,000 clones, with around 85% found just once. The material was CD4+ or CD8+ T cells sorted from blood, obtained in a trial of the OX40 agonist ivuxolimab. The chain has TRBV9 and TRBJ2-7; no firm D call. The source is an adult with an advanced solid tumor such as melanoma, head and neck, liver or kidney cancer. The CDR3 DNA is TGTGCCAGCCGGGTGGCAAGGAGATCTCCTCTCGAGCAGTACTTC. Translating gives CASRVARRSPLEQYF.